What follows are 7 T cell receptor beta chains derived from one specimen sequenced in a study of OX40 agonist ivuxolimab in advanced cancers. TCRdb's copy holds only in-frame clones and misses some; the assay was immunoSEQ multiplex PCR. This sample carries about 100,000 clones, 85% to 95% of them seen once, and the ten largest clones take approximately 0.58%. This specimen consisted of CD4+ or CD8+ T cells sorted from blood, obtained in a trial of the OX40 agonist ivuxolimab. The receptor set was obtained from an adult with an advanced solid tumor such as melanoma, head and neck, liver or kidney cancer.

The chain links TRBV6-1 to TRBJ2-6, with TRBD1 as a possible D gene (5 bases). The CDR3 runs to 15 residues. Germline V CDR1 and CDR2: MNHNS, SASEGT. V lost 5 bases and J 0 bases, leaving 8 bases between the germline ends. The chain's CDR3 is CASSRQNSGANVLTF. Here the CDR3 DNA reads TGTGCCAGCAGTCGACAGAACTCTGGGGCCAACGTCCTGACTTTC.

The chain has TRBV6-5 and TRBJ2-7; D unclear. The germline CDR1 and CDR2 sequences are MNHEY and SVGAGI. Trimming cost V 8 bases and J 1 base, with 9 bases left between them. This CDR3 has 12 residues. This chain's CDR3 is CASEDGSYEQYF. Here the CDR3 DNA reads TGTGCCAGCGAGGACGGTTCCTACGAGCAGTACTTC.

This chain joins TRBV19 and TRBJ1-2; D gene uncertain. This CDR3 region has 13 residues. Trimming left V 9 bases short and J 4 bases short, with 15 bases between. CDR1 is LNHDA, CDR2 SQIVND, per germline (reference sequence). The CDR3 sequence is CASGLYVGYGYTF. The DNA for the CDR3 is TGTGCCAGCGGACTCTACGTTGGCTATGGCTACACCTTC. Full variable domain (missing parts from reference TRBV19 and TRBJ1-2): DGGITQSPKYLFRKEGQNVTLSCEQNLNHDAMYWYRQDPGQGLRLIYYSQIVNDFQKGDIAEGYSVSREKKESFPLTVTSAQKNPTAFYLCASGLYVGYGYTFGSGTRLTVV.

The CDR3 here is CASSLDHQGANTGELFF. DNA for the CDR3: TGTGCCAGCAGCTTAGATCACCAGGGGGCGAACACCGGGGAGCTGTTTTTT. The V gene is TRBV11-3, the J gene TRBJ2-2, with 7 bases identical to TRBD1. From germline, CDR1 is SGHNT and CDR2 YENEEA. V dropped 0 bases and J dropped 0; count of bases not matched to a gene: 4. The CDR3 totals 17 residues.

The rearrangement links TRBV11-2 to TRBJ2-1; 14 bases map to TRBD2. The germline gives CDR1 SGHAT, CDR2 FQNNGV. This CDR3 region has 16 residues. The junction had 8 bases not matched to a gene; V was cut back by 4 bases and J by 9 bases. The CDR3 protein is CASSSRLAGGPSEQFF. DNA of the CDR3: TGTGCCAGCAGCTCAAGACTAGCGGGAGGGCCTAGTGAGCAGTTCTTC.

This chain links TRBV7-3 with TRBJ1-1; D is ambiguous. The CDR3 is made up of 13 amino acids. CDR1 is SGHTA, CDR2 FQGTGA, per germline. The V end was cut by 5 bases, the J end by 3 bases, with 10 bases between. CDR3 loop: CASSHGEDTEAFF. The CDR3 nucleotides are TGTGCCAGCAGCCACGGAGAGGACACTGAAGCTTTCTTT.

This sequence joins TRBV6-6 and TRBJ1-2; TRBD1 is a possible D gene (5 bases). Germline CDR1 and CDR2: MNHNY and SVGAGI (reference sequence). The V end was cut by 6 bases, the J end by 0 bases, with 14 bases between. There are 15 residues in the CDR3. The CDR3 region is CASRPGGGSNYGYTF. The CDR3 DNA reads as TGTGCCAGCAGACCGGGGGGAGGCTCTAACTATGGCTACACCTTC.